The clone carrying this TCR beta chain appeared a single time. The antigen remains undetermined. TCR beta sequencing covered blood CD8+ and CD4+ T cells. These data belong to a study of CD8 T cells in Susac syndrome. General observations from the study: An acknowledgment was made by the study that its TCR sequencing and HLA analysis involved relatively few individuals.

The CDR3 has 11 residues. V lost 4 bases, J lost 3 bases, and 4 bases lay in between. An input of 0.5 to 1 ug of RNA was subjected to reverse transcription using random hexamers. TCRdb re-called the immunoSEQ multiplex PCR reads with MiXCR, one entry per CDR3 protein. Seen here are roughly 80,000 distinct CDR3 sequences, approximately 94% observed once, and the top ten hold 0.26%. The sequence came from a human donor in good health. V gene TRBV12-3 or TRBV12-4 combines with J gene TRBJ2-7; D gene unclear. Sequenced sample: CD8+ T cells from PBMCs. Here the CDR3 DNA reads TGTGCCAGCAGTTCCTACTACGAGCAGTACTTC. Protein sequence: CASSSYYEQYF.